This T cell receptor beta chain was found in a study of CD8 T cells in ankylosing spondylitis. Points from the study as a whole: Significantly higher representation of disease-linked clones was reported for matched ankylosing spondylitis synovial fluid.

This CDR3 region has 15 residues. The V segment lost 5 bases and the J segment 3 bases; nucleotides outside the gene matches: 10. Germline-derived CDR1 and CDR2 are DFQATT and SNEGSKA (reference sequence). For this clonotype: The antigen is not known.

TCRdb recomputed calls from the 5' RACE reads with MiXCR, one row per CDR3 protein. The sample contains nearly 250,000 distinct CDR3 sequences, around 32% of which appear only once. The sequence was collected from a male donor with ankylosing spondylitis or in good health (not recorded which). The chain joins TRBV20-1 to TRBJ2-1, with 7 bases lining up with TRBD1. Sequences were obtained from blood, either unsorted or a sorted T cell fraction (not recorded which). This CDR3 is CSAHLAGGVYNEQFF. In DNA form, the CDR3 reads TGCAGTGCTCATCTCGCAGGGGGTGTCTACAATGAGCAGTTCTTC.